This T cell receptor beta chain was retrieved from a study of spatial heterogeneity in lung cancer. V was cut by 3 bases and J by 2 bases, with 25 bases left in between. The CDR3 spans 19 residues. TCRdb re-analysed the 5' RACE reads in MiXCR, keeping a single row per CDR3 protein. The sample includes 6,000 or so distinct CDR3 sequences, under 15% of them seen just once. Time point specified: sample taken at primary tumor resection. Tumor, nontumor lung or frozen PBMC supplied whole RNA, sequenced without sorting. The sample holds many counts of this clonotype. The library was built for alpha chains, so this beta chain is an off-target read and its size means little.

The material was lung tissue, obtained at surgery. This TCR derives from a human donor with early-stage non-small cell lung cancer. This rearrangement joins TRBV12-3 or TRBV12-4 to TRBJ2-5, with D possibly matching TRBD2 (5 bases). This CDR3 is CASSFRGKGLVGVQETQYF. The CDR3 bases are TGTGCCAGCAGTTTCCGGGGTAAAGGGTTAGTCGGGGTTCAAGAGACCCAGTACTTC.